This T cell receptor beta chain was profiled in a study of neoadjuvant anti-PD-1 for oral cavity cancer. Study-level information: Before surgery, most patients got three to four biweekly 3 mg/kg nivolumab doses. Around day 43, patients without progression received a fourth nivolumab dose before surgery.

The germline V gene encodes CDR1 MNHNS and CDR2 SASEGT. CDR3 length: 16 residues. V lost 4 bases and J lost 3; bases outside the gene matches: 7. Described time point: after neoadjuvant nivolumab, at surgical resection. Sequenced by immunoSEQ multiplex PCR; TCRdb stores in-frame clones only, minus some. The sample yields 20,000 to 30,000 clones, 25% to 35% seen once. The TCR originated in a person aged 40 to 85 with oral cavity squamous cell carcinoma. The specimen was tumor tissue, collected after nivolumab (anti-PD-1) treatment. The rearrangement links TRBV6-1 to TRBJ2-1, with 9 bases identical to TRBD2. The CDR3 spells CASSGPAGGLYNEQFF. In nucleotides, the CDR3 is TGTGCCAGCAGTGGCCCAGCGGGAGGCCTCTACAATGAGCAGTTCTTC.